This T cell receptor (beta chain) was identified in a study of persistence of HIV-infected CD4 T cells. Whole-study results and caveats: TCRbeta richness was lower in CMV- and Gag-responding cells than in anti-CD3/anti-CD28-responding cells. Antigen-responding cells were enriched for degenerate expanded CDR3beta sequences.

Trimming removed 8 bases from V and 3 bases from J, with 13 bases in between. This CDR3 is built from 14 residues. Germline CDR1 MNHEY, CDR2 SMNVEV (reference sequence). Overlapping HIV-1 Gag 15-mer peptides at around 0.91 ug per peptide per mL were used. Sorted nonresponding memory CD4+ T cells were CD40L-negative, CD69-negative, CD45RO-high. As regards this clone: Antigen: not known.

The immunoSEQ assay was version 4, run in survey mode. Assay: immunoSEQ multiplex PCR; the TCRdb copy retains only in-frame clones and omits some. The table shows 50,000 to 65,000 clones, with about four fifths occurring only once. V usage is TRBV27 and J usage is TRBJ1-4, with D possibly matching TRBD1 (5 bases). Sequenced here: CD4+ T cells sorted from PBMCs after approximately 20-hour stimulation, sampled from a patient who received antiretroviral therapy. This receptor was taken from an adult man with HIV who was CMV-seropositive. The CDR3 DNA sequence: TGTGCCAGCCAATCTGCGGGGGCTAATGAAAAACTGTTTTTT. Its protein is CASQSAGANEKLFF.